These 20 T cell receptor beta chains were sequenced from one sample in a study of blood T cells in healthy people across ages. The second PCR ran roughly 6 to 11 cycles with a sample-barcoded 5' primer and J-beta primers. MiXCR was run by TCRdb on the 5' RACE reads, yielding one entry per CDR3 protein. The table shows about 1.5 million distinct CDR3 sequences, with under 55% occurring only once. The material sequenced was blood. The receptors derive from a woman between 18 and 29 years old in good health.

This chain uses TRBV7-2 with TRBJ1-4, with D tentatively TRBD1 (6 bases). Trimming removed 5 bases at V and 3 bases at J, with 13 bases between. The CDR3 runs to 15 residues. The V gene's germline CDR1 is SGHTA and CDR2 FQGNSA. DNA of the CDR3: TGTGCCAGCAGCGTACAGGGTTTAGCTAATGAAAAACTGTTTTTT. Translated: CASSVQGLANEKLFF.

This clonotype was detected a few times. The gene calls are TRBV5-1 and TRBJ2-6; D gene unclear. Trimming took off 4 bases at V and 0 bases at J, with 11 bases between the two ends. CDR1 and CDR2 from the germline V gene are SGHRS and YFSETQ. The length of the CDR3 is 16 residues. CDR3 region: CASSPFRDSGANVLTF. CDR3 in DNA: TGCGCCAGCAGCCCCTTTAGAGACTCTGGGGCCAACGTCCTGACTTTC.

There are a few counts of this clonotype. J is TRBJ1-1 and V is TRBV7-2; weak D call: TRBD1 (6 bases). CDR1 is SGHTA, CDR2 FQGNSA, per germline. Trimming took off 4 bases at V and 1 base at J, with 13 bases between the two ends. This CDR3 is built from 15 residues. CDR3 DNA sequence: TGTGCCAGCAGCTACATGATGACAGGGAACACTGAAGCTTTCTTT. It translates to CASSYMMTGNTEAFF.

This clonotype has more than one count but fewer than ten. This CDR3 reads CASSLRRAQYF. CDR3 nucleotides: TGTGCCAGCAGCTTAAGACGGGCGCAGTATTTT. The chain has TRBV7-2 and TRBJ2-3, with unresolved D. The CDR3 runs to 11 residues. V was pared by 2 bases and J by 10 bases, with 7 bases between. Germline lookup yields CDR1 SGHTA and CDR2 FQGNSA.

The V and J genes are TRBV20-1 and TRBJ2-1, with 8 bases matching TRBD1. Losses at the gene ends were 0 bases for V and 0 bases for J; bases not matched to a gene: 7. CDR1 DFQATT and CDR2 SNEGSKA come from the germline V gene (reference sequence). CDR3 length: 17 residues. The CDR3 DNA reads as TGCAGTGCTAGAGATGGGCGGGACAGGAGCTCCTACAATGAGCAGTTCTTC. Translation: CSARDGRDRSSYNEQFF.

A few counts support this clonotype. This chain joins TRBV7-2 and TRBJ2-7; possible D gene TRBD2, 5 bases. CDR3 size: 15 residues. V was shortened by 0 bases and J by 7 bases, with 16 bases between the two germline ends. CDR1 SGHTA and CDR2 FQGNSA come from the germline V gene. The DNA for the CDR3 is TGTGCCAGCAGCTTAGCGGTCACCGGGAAAGTTGAGCAGTACTTC. Translating it yields CASSLAVTGKVEQYF. The full variable domain, rest sourced from reference TRBV7-2 and TRBJ2-7, is GAGVSQSPSNKVTEKGKDVELRCDPISGHTALYWYRQSLGQGLEFLIYFQGNSAPDKSGLPSDRFSAERTGGSVSTLTIQRTQQEDSAVYLCASSLAVTGKVEQYFGPGTRLTVT.

This clonotype has only a few counts. V and J are TRBV20-1 and TRBJ2-7; D is ambiguous. Per the germline V gene, CDR1 is DFQATT and CDR2 is SNEGSKA (reference sequence). The CDR3 spans 14 residues. V lost 3 bases to trimming and J lost 0 bases, with 12 bases between them. CDR3 protein: CSARKSTVSYEQYF. The CDR3 bases are TGCAGTGCTAGGAAATCTACGGTCTCCTACGAGCAGTACTTC.

This clonotype was counted between two and nine times. The rearrangement links TRBV19 to TRBJ2-7, with a weak D call TRBD1 (5 bases). The CDR3 length is 16 residues. The germline gives CDR1 LNHDA, CDR2 SQIVND (reference sequence). The V end lost 8 bases, the J end lost 1 base, and 21 bases lay between the germline ends. CDR3 DNA: TGTGCCAGTTCCCCCGGCGACAGCATAAAGTCCTACGAGCAGTACTTC. It codes for CASSPGDSIKSYEQYF. The complete variable domain, with remaining parts taken from reference TRBV19 and TRBJ2-7, reads DGGITQSPKYLFRKEGQNVTLSCEQNLNHDAMYWYRQDPGQGLRLIYYSQIVNDFQKGDIAEGYSVSREKKESFPLTVTSAQKNPTAFYLCASSPGDSIKSYEQYFGPGTRLTVT.

This clonotype was found once. The chain is built from TRBV6-5 and TRBJ1-2; no clear D. V was clipped by 2 bases and J by 7 bases, with 14 bases between them. The CDR3 has 14 residues. The germline CDR1 and CDR2 sequences are MNHEY and SVGAGI. Written as DNA, the CDR3 is TGTGCCAGCAGTTACCACAGAAGGAGCTGTGGCTACACCTTC. Translation: CASSYHRRSCGYTF.

This clonotype was seen a single time. This rearrangement joins TRBV20-1 to TRBJ2-1, with 7 bases matching TRBD1. Trimming cost V 6 bases and J 4 bases; bases outside gene matches: 6. Germline values: CDR1 DFQATT, CDR2 SNEGSKA (reference sequence). The CDR3 is made up of 13 amino acids. This chain's CDR3 is CSAIRDRYNEQFF. In nucleotides, the CDR3 is TGCAGTGCCATCCGGGACAGATACAATGAGCAGTTCTTC.

V is TRBV7-2 and J is TRBJ2-5; either TRBD1 or TRBD2 may supply D (6 bases each). This CDR3 spans 14 amino acids. Per the germline V gene, CDR1 is SGHTA and CDR2 is FQGNSA. V lost 3 bases and J 11 bases, leaving 19 bases between the germline ends. The CDR3 protein is CASSLGGANNEQYF. In DNA, the CDR3 is TGTGCCAGCAGCTTGGGGGGCGCAAACAATGAGCAGTACTTC.

This clonotype was recorded a few times. The V call is TRBV4-1, the J call TRBJ2-7, with D maybe TRBD1 (6 bases). This CDR3 is 15 amino acids long. From germline, CDR1 is MGHRA and CDR2 YSYEKL. Trimming pared 1 base from V and 1 base from J, leaving 11 bases between. In nucleotides, the CDR3 is TGCGCCAGCAGCCAAGTACAGGGATGGTCCTACGAGCAGTACTTC. Protein product: CASSQVQGWSYEQYF.

This rearrangement joins TRBV7-9 to TRBJ1-1, with 9 bases aligning to TRBD1. Germline CDR1 reads SEHNR; CDR2 reads FQNEAQ (reference sequence). V dropped 3 bases and J dropped 0; count of bases not matched to a gene: 8. This CDR3 spans 17 amino acids. CDR3 bases: TGTGCCAGCAGCTTCACAGGGGGCAGAGGTATGAACACTGAAGCTTTCTTT. This codes for CASSFTGGRGMNTEAFF. The variable domain in full, with the rest retrieved from reference TRBV7-9 and TRBJ1-1, is DTGVSQNPRHKITKRGQNVTFRCDPISEHNRLYWYRQTLGQGPEFLTYFQNEAQLEKSRLLSDRFSAERPKGSFSTLEIQRTEQGDSAMYLCASSFTGGRGMNTEAFFGQGTRLTVV.

J is TRBJ2-1 and V is TRBV14; D gene ambiguous. The CDR3 is 16 amino acids. V lost 4 bases and J lost 0, with 13 bases in between. Germline V gene data show CDR1 as SGHDN and CDR2 as FVKESK. Written as DNA, the CDR3 is TGTGCCAGCAGCCCTAGGCAGGCCGTCTCCTACAATGAGCAGTTCTTC. Translated, it gives CASSPRQAVSYNEQFF.

The chain employs TRBV19 and TRBJ2-1; weak D call: TRBD2 (5 bases). Trimming shortened V by 6 bases and J by 9 bases, and 9 bases separated the two germline ends. The CDR3 is made up of 11 amino acids. The germline V gene encodes CDR1 LNHDA and CDR2 SQIVND (reference sequence). As DNA, the CDR3 is TGTGCCAGTAGGACGGGAAGTGAGCAGTTCTTC. Translating it yields CASRTGSEQFF.

This clonotype was recorded a few times. The rearrangement uses TRBV7-9 and TRBJ2-7; 10 bases match TRBD2. V was clipped by 8 bases and J by 5 bases; unmatched bases: 3. Germline lookup yields CDR1 SEHNR and CDR2 FQNEAQ (reference sequence). The CDR3 is 12 residues long. The CDR3 sequence is CASVLAGDEQYF. DNA of the CDR3: TGTGCCAGCGTCCTAGCGGGAGACGAGCAGTACTTC.

V is TRBV9 and J is TRBJ2-7, with a tentative D call TRBD1 (5 bases). The V gene lost 4 bases and the J gene lost 2 bases, with 16 bases spanning the gap. The CDR3 loop spans 15 amino acids. Germline CDR1 and CDR2: SGDLS and YYNGEE. The CDR3 sequence is CASSPDRQYTYEQYF. Here the CDR3 DNA reads TGTGCCAGCAGCCCCGACAGACAGTACACCTACGAGCAGTACTTC.

This clonotype was picked up many times. This sequence joins TRBV9 and TRBJ2-3; no reliable D call. Trimming left V 4 bases short and J 5 bases short, with 17 bases between. This CDR3 is 15 amino acids long. Germline lookup yields CDR1 SGDLS and CDR2 YYNGEE. The CDR3 sequence is CASSPPSPREDTQYF. CDR3 nucleotides: TGTGCCAGCAGCCCTCCGTCTCCAAGGGAAGATACGCAGTATTTT.

The chain uses TRBV18 and TRBJ2-5, with 14 bases identical to TRBD2. Germline V gene data show CDR1 as KGHSH and CDR2 as LQKENI. J gave up 5 bases and V 5 bases, and 19 bases lay outside the gene matches. The CDR3 extends over 20 amino acids. The CDR3 coding sequence is TGTGCCAGCTCATCACTAACTCCGGGACTAGCGGGAGAAGTTCCGGAGACCCAGTACTTC. Protein: CASSSLTPGLAGEVPETQYF.

This clonotype occurred many times. V is TRBV12-3 or TRBV12-4 and J is TRBJ1-1; possibly TRBD1 for D (5 bases). Trimming shortened V by 3 bases and J by 4 bases, and 9 bases separated the two germline ends. This CDR3 comprises 13 residues. Here the CDR3 DNA reads TGTGCCAGCAGTTTGGACAAGGGCACTGAAGCTTTCTTT. This codes for CASSLDKGTEAFF.